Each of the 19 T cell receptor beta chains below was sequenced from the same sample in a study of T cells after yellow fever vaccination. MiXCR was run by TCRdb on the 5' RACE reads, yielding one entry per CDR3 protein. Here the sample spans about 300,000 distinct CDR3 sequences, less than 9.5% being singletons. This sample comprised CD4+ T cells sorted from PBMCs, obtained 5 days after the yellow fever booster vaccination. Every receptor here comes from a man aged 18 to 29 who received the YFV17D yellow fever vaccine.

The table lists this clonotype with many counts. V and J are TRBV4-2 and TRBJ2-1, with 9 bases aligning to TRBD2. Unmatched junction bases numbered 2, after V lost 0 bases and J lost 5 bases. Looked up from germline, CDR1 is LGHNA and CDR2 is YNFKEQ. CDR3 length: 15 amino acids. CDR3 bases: TGTGCCAGCAGCCAAGAGCCTAGCGGGGACAATGAGCAGTTCTTC. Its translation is CASSQEPSGDNEQFF.

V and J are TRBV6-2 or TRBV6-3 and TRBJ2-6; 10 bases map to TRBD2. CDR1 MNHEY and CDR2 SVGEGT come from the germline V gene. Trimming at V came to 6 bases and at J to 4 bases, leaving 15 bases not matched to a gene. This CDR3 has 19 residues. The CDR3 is CASSRHLSGGISGANVLTF. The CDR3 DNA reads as TGTGCCAGCAGCCGCCACCTTAGCGGGGGGATCTCCGGGGCCAACGTCCTGACTTTC.

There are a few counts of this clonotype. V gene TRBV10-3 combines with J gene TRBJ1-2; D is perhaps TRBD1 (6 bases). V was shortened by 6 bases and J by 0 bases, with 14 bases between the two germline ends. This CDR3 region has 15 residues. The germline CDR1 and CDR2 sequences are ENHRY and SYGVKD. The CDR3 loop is CAISPGQLANYGYTF. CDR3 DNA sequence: TGTGCCATCAGCCCAGGACAGCTAGCTAACTATGGCTACACCTTC.

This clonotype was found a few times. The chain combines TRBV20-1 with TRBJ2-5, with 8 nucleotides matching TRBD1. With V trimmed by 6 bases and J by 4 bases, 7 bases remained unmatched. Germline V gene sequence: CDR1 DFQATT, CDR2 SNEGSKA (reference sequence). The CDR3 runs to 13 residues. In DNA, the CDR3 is TGCAGTGCCCCCAGGGGGCCCTTAGAGACCCAGTACTTC. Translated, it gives CSAPRGPLETQYF.

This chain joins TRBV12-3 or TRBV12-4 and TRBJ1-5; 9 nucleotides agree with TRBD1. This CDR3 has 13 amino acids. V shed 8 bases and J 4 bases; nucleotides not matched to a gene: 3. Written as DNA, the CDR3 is TGTGCCAGCGGACAGGGGCCGAATCAGCCCCAGCATTTT. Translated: CASGQGPNQPQHF.

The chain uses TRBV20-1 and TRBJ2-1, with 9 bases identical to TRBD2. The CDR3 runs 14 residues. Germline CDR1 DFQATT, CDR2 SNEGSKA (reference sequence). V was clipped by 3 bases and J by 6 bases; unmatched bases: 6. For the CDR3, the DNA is TGCAGTGCTAGGAAGCGGGGGGTTTCCAATGAGCAGTTCTTC. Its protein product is CSARKRGVSNEQFF.

CDR3 coding DNA: TGCGCCAGCAGCTCTGGTAACGGCAATGAGCAGTTCTTC. This translates into CASSSGNGNEQFF. V gene TRBV10-2 combines with J gene TRBJ2-1, with D unresolved. Trimming pared 6 bases from V and 6 bases from J, leaving 12 bases between. CDR1 is WSHSY and CDR2 is SAAADI in the germline V gene. The length of the CDR3 is 13 residues.

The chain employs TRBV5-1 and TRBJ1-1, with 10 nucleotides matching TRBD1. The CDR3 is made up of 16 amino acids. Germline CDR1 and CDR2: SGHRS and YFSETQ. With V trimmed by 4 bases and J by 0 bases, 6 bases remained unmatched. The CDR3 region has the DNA TGCGCCAGCAGCGGGGGACAGGGGAATTTGAACACTGAAGCTTTCTTT. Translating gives CASSGGQGNLNTEAFF.

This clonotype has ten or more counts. CDR3: CAIVDGSSYNEQFF. The CDR3 region has the DNA TGTGCCATAGTAGACGGGAGCTCCTACAATGAGCAGTTCTTC. The chain is built from TRBV10-3 and TRBJ2-1, with TRBD2 as a possible D gene (6 bases). The CDR3 is 14 residues long. From germline, CDR1 is ENHRY and CDR2 SYGVKD. Trimming left V 9 bases short and J 0 bases short, with 12 bases between.

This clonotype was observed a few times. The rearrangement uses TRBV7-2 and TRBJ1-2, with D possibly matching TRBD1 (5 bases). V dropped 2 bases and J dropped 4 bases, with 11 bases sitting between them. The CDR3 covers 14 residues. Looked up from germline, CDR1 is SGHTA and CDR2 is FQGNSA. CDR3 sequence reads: CASSLSRDSYGYTF. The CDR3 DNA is TGTGCCAGCAGCTTAAGCAGGGATTCCTATGGCTACACCTTC.

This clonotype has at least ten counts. The CDR3 DNA is TGTGCCAGCAGCCGGGACTGGGGTGTTGATACGCAGTATTTT. Amino acid sequence: CASSRDWGVDTQYF. V usage is TRBV12-3 or TRBV12-4 and J usage is TRBJ2-3; tentatively, D is TRBD2 (6 bases). This CDR3 has 14 amino acids. The ends were cut back, 6 bases at V and 6 bases at J, with 16 bases in the middle.

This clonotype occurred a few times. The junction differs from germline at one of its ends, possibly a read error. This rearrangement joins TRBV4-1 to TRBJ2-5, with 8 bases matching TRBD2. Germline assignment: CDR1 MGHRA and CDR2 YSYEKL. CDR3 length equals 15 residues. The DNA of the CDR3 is TGCGCCAGCAGCCTAGCACTAGCGGAGCAAGGGACCCAGTACTTC. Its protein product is CASSLALAEQGTQYF.

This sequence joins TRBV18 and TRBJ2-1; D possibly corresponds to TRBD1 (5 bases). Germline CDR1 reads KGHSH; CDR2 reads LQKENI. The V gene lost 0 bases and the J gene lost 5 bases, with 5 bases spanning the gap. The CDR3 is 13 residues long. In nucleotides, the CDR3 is TGTGCCAGCTCACCACCAGGGGACAATGAGCAGTTCTTC. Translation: CASSPPGDNEQFF.

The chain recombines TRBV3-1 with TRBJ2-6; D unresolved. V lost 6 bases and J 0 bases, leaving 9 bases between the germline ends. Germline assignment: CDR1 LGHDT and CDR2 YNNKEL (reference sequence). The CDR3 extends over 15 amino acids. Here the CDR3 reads CASSMDPSGANVLTF. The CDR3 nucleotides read TGTGCCAGCAGTATGGACCCCTCTGGGGCCAACGTCCTGACTTTC.

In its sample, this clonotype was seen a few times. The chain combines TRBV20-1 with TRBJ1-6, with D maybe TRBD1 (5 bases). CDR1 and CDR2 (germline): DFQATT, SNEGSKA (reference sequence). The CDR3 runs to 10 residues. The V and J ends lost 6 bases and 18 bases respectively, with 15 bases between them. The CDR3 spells CSATWGLAHF. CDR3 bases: TGCAGTGCCACCTGGGGCCTCGCCCACTTT.

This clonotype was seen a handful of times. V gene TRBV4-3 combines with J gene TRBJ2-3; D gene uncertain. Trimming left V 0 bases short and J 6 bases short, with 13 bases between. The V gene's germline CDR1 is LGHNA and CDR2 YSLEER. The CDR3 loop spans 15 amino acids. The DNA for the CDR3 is TGCGCCAGCAGCCAAGAGACGGGCCTGGCCGATACGCAGTATTTT. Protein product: CASSQETGLADTQYF.

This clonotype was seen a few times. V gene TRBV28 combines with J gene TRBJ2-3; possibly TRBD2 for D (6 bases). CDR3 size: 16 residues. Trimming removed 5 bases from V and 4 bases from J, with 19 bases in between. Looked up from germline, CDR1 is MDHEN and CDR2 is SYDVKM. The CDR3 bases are TGTGCCAGCAGTCCTCTCTTCCGGGACTTCTCAGATACGCAGTATTTT. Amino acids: CASSPLFRDFSDTQYF.

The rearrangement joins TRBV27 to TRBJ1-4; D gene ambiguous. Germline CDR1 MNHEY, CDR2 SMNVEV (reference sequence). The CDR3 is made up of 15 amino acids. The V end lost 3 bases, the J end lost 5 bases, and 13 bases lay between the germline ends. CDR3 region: CASSFMPDRNEKLFF. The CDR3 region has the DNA TGTGCCAGCAGTTTCATGCCAGACCGAAATGAAAAACTGTTTTTT.

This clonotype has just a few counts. The CDR3 is CASSVGVASGGKETQYF. CDR3 DNA sequence: TGTGCCAGCAGCGTAGGTGTAGCTAGCGGGGGCAAAGAGACCCAGTACTTC. This chain uses TRBV9 with TRBJ2-5, with 10 bases that match TRBD2. With V trimmed by 0 bases and J by 3 bases, 8 bases remained unmatched. The CDR3 has 17 residues. The germline V gene encodes CDR1 SGDLS and CDR2 YYNGEE.